These 22 T cell receptor beta chains originate from one sample sequenced in a study of blood T cell repertoires in COVID-19. TCRdb keeps only in-frame clones here, not all; method: immunoSEQ multiplex PCR. The sample includes 450,000 or so clones, roughly 90% of them seen just once. The source material was peripheral blood. The receptor set was obtained from a man between 18 and 29 years old with COVID-19, enrolled during active disease.

The table lists this clone with a few counts. This chain links TRBV5-4 with TRBJ1-4, with TRBD1 matching over 9 bases. In germline, CDR1 is SGHNT, CDR2 YYREEE (reference sequence). The CDR3 consists of 15 residues. V was clipped by 3 bases and J by 5 bases; unmatched bases: 5. The CDR3 spells CASSSPGTGNEKLFF. In nucleotides, the CDR3 is TGTGCCAGCAGCTCCCCAGGGACAGGGAATGAAAAACTGTTTTTT.

Concerning this clone: This specimen includes other DNA sequences encoding the same CDR3. The gene calls are TRBV9 and TRBJ2-3; D is ambiguous. From germline, CDR1 is SGDLS and CDR2 YYNGEE. This CDR3 spans 15 amino acids. V dropped 0 bases and J dropped 0 bases, with 8 bases sitting between them. The CDR3 here is CASSVGISSTDTQYF. The CDR3, as DNA: TGTGCCAGCAGCGTAGGTATCAGTAGCACAGATACGCAGTATTTT.

This clone occurred many times. This chain links TRBV9 with TRBJ1-1, with 8 bases matching TRBD1. The germline V gene has CDR1 SGDLS and CDR2 YYNGEE. The CDR3 covers 14 residues. The V and J ends lost 4 bases and 5 bases, in that order; junction bases with no gene match: 7. DNA for the CDR3: TGTGCCAGCAGCTTCCTGACAGGGGAGACTGAAGCTTTCTTT. Its protein product is CASSFLTGETEAFF.

This clone appeared a few times. The chain couples TRBV7-3 to TRBJ1-4; D gene uncertain. Germline V gives CDR1 SGHTA, CDR2 FQGTGA. The V end was cut by 5 bases, the J end by 3 bases, with 7 bases between. The CDR3 is 13 residues long. The CDR3 reads CASSQEPNEKLFF. The DNA for the CDR3 is TGTGCCAGCAGCCAAGAGCCTAATGAAAAACTGTTTTTT.

The CDR3 coding sequence is TGTGCCAGCAGTTACTTTTCAGCGACAGGGGAGACCCAGTACTTC. This translates into CASSYFSATGETQYF. The chain links TRBV6-5 to TRBJ2-5; the match to TRBD1 covers 7 bases. CDR3 length equals 15 residues. CDR1 and CDR2 (germline): MNHEY, SVGAGI. V dropped 1 base and J dropped 5; count of bases not matched to a gene: 7.

This chain links TRBV3-1 (or the pseudogene TRBV3-2) with TRBJ2-1, with 8 positions matching TRBD1. After removal of 8 bases from V and 4 bases from J, the junction contained 4 bases not matched to a gene. CDR1 and CDR2 (germline): LGHDT, YNNKEL (reference sequence). The CDR3 contains 13 residues. DNA of the CDR3: TGTGCCAGCGAGCGACAGGGGTACAATGAGCAGTTCTTC. Translation gives CASERQGYNEQFF.

The gene calls are TRBV27 and TRBJ1-2; D not resolved. Trimming took 5 bases from V and 5 from J, leaving 24 bases between them. CDR1 is MNHEY, CDR2 SMNVEV, per germline (reference sequence). The CDR3 sequence is 17 residues long. CDR3 loop: CASSRGRAGQIGYGYTF. DNA of the CDR3: TGTGCCAGCAGTCGGGGTAGAGCGGGTCAGATCGGATATGGCTACACCTTC.

In this sample, this clone turned up a few times. The CDR3 loop reads CASSLSGEDRYEQYF. For the CDR3, the DNA is TGCGCCAGCAGCTTATCAGGGGAAGACCGCTACGAGCAGTACTTC. The J gene is TRBJ2-7, the V gene TRBV5-1; D may be TRBD1 (6 bases). Germline values: CDR1 SGHRS, CDR2 YFSETQ. The CDR3 consists of 15 residues. V lost 2 bases, J lost 3 bases, and 15 bases lay in between.

The chain couples TRBV7-9 to TRBJ2-2, with D possibly matching TRBD2 (5 bases). The CDR3 sequence is 14 residues long. The germline V gene has CDR1 SEHNR and CDR2 FQNEAQ (reference sequence). V was clipped by 6 bases and J by 5 bases, with 13 bases between them. Here the CDR3 DNA reads TGTGCCAGCAGACGAGGAGGCGGGACCGGGGAGCTGTTTTTT. Protein: CASRRGGGTGELFF.

This chain joins TRBV7-9 and TRBJ2-7, with D tentatively TRBD1 (6 bases). The CDR3 totals 13 residues. V lost 5 bases and J 1 base, leaving 9 bases between the germline ends. Germline loops: CDR1 SEHNR, CDR2 FQNEAQ (reference sequence). The CDR3 loop is CASSPGQSYEQYF. The CDR3 DNA is TGTGCCAGCAGCCCCGGACAGTCCTACGAGCAGTACTTC.

The chain couples TRBV5-4 to TRBJ2-3; TRBD2 agrees at 7 bases. The CDR3 has 16 residues. Germline CDR1 is SGHNT and CDR2 is YYREEE (reference sequence). V trimming: 3 bases; J trimming: 0 bases; junction bases outside the gene matches: 7. CDR3 amino acids: CASSSELAASTDTQYF. CDR3 in DNA: TGTGCCAGCAGCTCAGAGCTAGCGGCTAGCACAGATACGCAGTATTTT.

The rearrangement links TRBV19 to TRBJ1-1; 8 bases agree with TRBD1. V was clipped by 7 bases and J by 1 base; unmatched bases: 8. Germline CDR1 LNHDA, CDR2 SQIVND (reference sequence). The length of the CDR3 is 15 residues. The DNA of the CDR3 is TGTGCCAGTATCGGACAGGGTATTAAGAACACTGAAGCTTTCTTT. It translates to CASIGQGIKNTEAFF.

Of note for this clone: Other DNA variants within this sample encode the same CDR3. V usage is TRBV10-1 and J usage is TRBJ2-7, with TRBD2 matching 10 bases. From germline, CDR1 is WNHNN and CDR2 SYGVQD (reference sequence). The CDR3 is made up of 14 amino acids. The V and J ends lost 2 bases and 4 bases, in that order; junction bases with no gene match: 2. CDR3 sequence (DNA): TGCGCCAGCAGTGAGCGGACTAGCGGTTACGAGCAGTACTTC. Protein: CASSERTSGYEQYF.

J is TRBJ2-7 and V is TRBV14; a possible D gene is TRBD2 (5 bases). The ends were cut back, 2 bases at V and 4 bases at J, with 9 bases in the middle. The CDR3 is 13 residues long. Germline CDR1 is SGHDN and CDR2 is FVKESK. This CDR3 is CASSQRRAYEQYF. The CDR3 bases are TGTGCCAGCAGCCAAAGGCGGGCGTACGAGCAGTACTTC.

The chain is built from TRBV5-1 and TRBJ1-1; a possible D gene is TRBD1 (5 bases). The germline gives CDR1 SGHRS, CDR2 YFSETQ. This CDR3 has 15 residues. With 4 bases removed from V and 3 bases from J, the gap between germline ends came to 16 bases. CDR3 bases: TGCGCCAGCAGCGTACCCCGGGGGGAATACACTGAAGCTTTCTTT. This gives the protein CASSVPRGEYTEAFF.

V gene TRBV11-3 combines with J gene TRBJ2-3, with D maybe TRBD1 (8 bases). Looked up from germline, CDR1 is SGHNT and CDR2 is YENEEA. V lost 3 bases and J lost 4, with 20 bases in between. The CDR3 sequence is 17 residues long. In DNA form, the CDR3 reads TGTGCCAGCAGCTTCCCCACGACAGGGGAGGGCGCAGATACGCAGTATTTT. This translates into CASSFPTTGEGADTQYF. The variable domain in full, completed from reference TRBV11-3 and TRBJ2-3, reads EAGVVQSPRYKIIEKKQPVAFWCNPISGHNTLYWYLQNLGQGPELLIRYENEEAVDDSQLPKDRFSAERLKGVDSTLKIQPAELGDSAVYLCASSFPTTGEGADTQYFGPGTRLTVL.

This clone came up a few times. The V and J genes are TRBV15 and TRBJ2-2; tentative D call: TRBD1 (6 bases). The V gene lost 0 bases and the J gene lost 4 bases, with 12 bases spanning the gap. Germline loops: CDR1 LNHNV, CDR2 YYDKDF (reference sequence). This CDR3 comprises 16 residues. The CDR3 is CATSRDRGMSTGELFF. CDR3 nucleotide sequence: TGTGCCACCAGCAGAGACAGGGGTATGAGCACCGGGGAGCTGTTTTTT.

The V call is TRBV5-1, the J call TRBJ2-5; maybe TRBD2 (5 bases). The V end lost 6 bases, the J end lost 4 bases, and 10 bases lay between the germline ends. Germline V CDR1 and CDR2: SGHRS, YFSETQ. The CDR3 contains 12 residues. The CDR3 region is CASKGRGETQYF. For the CDR3, the DNA is TGCGCCAGCAAAGGACGGGGAGAGACCCAGTACTTC.

The rearrangement links TRBV5-4 to TRBJ2-6; 8 nucleotides align to TRBD1. The CDR3 runs 16 residues. Germline CDR1 reads SGHNT; CDR2 reads YYREEE (reference sequence). The V and J ends lost 4 bases and 2 bases, in that order; junction bases with no gene match: 5. The CDR3 sequence is CASSKTGAAGANVLTF. The CDR3 nucleotides are TGTGCCAGCAGCAAGACAGGGGCGGCTGGGGCCAACGTCCTGACTTTC.

The chain recombines TRBV7-3 with TRBJ2-3; 13 bases align to TRBD2. The trim removed 5 bases at V and 0 bases at J, leaving 8 bases unmatched. Germline V gene data show CDR1 as SGHTA and CDR2 as FQGTGA. This CDR3 is built from 18 residues. CDR3 DNA: TGTGCCAGCAGCCTGCGGACTAGCGGGAGAGCTAGCACAGATACGCAGTATTTT. Amino acids: CASSLRTSGRASTDTQYF.

This chain connects TRBV11-2 to TRBJ2-5; 8 nucleotides match TRBD1. Germline V gene lookup returns CDR1 SGHAT and CDR2 FQNNGV. Unmatched junction bases numbered 5, after V lost 5 bases and J lost 3 bases. The CDR3 has 14 amino acids. CDR3 coding DNA: TGTGCCAGCAGCCCGACAGGGGTAAAAGAGACCCAGTACTTC. It is translated as CASSPTGVKETQYF.

This clone is a singleton in its sample. The chain carries TRBV7-8 and TRBJ1-2; D possibly corresponds to TRBD1 (6 bases). The germline V gene encodes CDR1 SGHVS and CDR2 FQNEAQ. The CDR3 loop spans 15 amino acids. With 0 bases removed from V and 8 bases from J, the gap between germline ends came to 16 bases. CDR3 bases: TGTGCCAGCAGCTTAGCGGCCAGGGGATGGGAAGGCTACACCTTC. It specifies CASSLAARGWEGYTF. Full variable domain (outside the CDR3, taken from reference TRBV7-8 and TRBJ1-2): GAGVSQSPRYKVAKRGQDVALRCDPISGHVSLFWYQQALGQGPEFLTYFQNEAQLDKSGLPSDRFFAERPEGSVSTLKIQRTQQEDSAVYLCASSLAARGWEGYTFGSGTRLTVV.